The clone carrying this T cell receptor beta chain turned up a few times. Antigen specificity is unknown. Template switching supplied a universal primer site; unique molecular identifiers were carried on the cDNA. TCRdb processed the 5' RACE reads anew with MiXCR; each CDR3 protein has one entry. The sample holds about 1.7 million distinct CDR3 sequences; roughly 35% are singletons and the top ten take 0.27%. This sample was taken from a study of identical twins. Study-level results: Out-of-frame alpha sequences that twins shared showed excess low generation probability.

Germline assignment: CDR1 LGHDT and CDR2 YNNKEL (reference sequence). The CDR3 sequence is 17 residues long. The V and J ends lost 0 bases and 1 base, in that order; junction bases with no gene match: 6. Only healthy Caucasians were included as donors. This sequence originates from a newborn girl in good health. Sequenced input: cord blood. V and J are TRBV3-1 and TRBJ1-2; TRBD1 matches at 9 bases. The chain's CDR3 is CASSQDPTGGFNYGYTF. For the CDR3, the DNA is TGTGCCAGCAGCCAAGACCCGACAGGGGGGTTTAACTATGGCTACACCTTC.